This TCR beta chain originates from a study of graft-versus-host responses after intestinal transplantation. Study-wide points: GvH clones were found in recipient marrow; some appeared first in ileum or blood.

Concerning this clone: Antigen unknown.

The V segment lost 5 bases and the J segment 7 bases; nucleotides outside the gene matches: 13. CDR3 length: 15 amino acids. Germline V gives CDR1 MNHEY, CDR2 SMNVEV (reference sequence). The assay was immunoSEQ multiplex PCR, and TCRdb's table has in-frame clones only and misses some. Of approximately 18,000 clones listed, around 95% were seen once; the top ten hold about 0.8%. This TCR derives from a human patient who received an intestinal transplant, so some T cells may come from the graft donor. The genes are TRBV27 and TRBJ2-7; the match to TRBD1 covers 8 bases. Sequencing used PBMCs, obtained 23 days after intestinal transplant. CDR3 coding DNA: TGTGCCAGCAGTATGGACAGGGTGAGTTCGAGGGAGCAGTACTTC. It encodes CASSMDRVSSREQYF.